The 5 T cell receptor beta chains listed next were all sequenced from one sample in a study of regulatory T cells in long-lasting Graves disease. Arm-PCR of CDR3 regions and iRepertoire HTBI primers were the basis on which TCR beta libraries were built. TCRdb processed the multiplex PCR reads anew with MiXCR; each CDR3 protein has one entry. The sample lists over 500,000 distinct CDR3 sequences, 15% to 20% seen once, with more than 10% in the top ten. Time point indicated: newly diagnosed GD, antithyroid drugs for less than 3 months. TCR sequences were obtained from RNA taken from PBMCs. The same data also contributed to another study, on T cells in Graves' hyperthyroidism and ophthalmopathy.

The sample in question was peripheral blood mononuclear cells (PBMCs), obtained at new diagnosis, from a patient treated with antithyroid drugs. The receptors stem from a young man with Graves disease.

The V gene is TRBV12-3 or TRBV12-4, the J gene TRBJ1-5; D is unresolved. Trimming left V 7 bases short and J 4 bases short, with 11 bases between. The CDR3 has 13 amino acids. The CDR3 bases are TGTGCCAGCACCAACGGACCTAATCAGCCCCAGCATTTT. It specifies CASTNGPNQPQHF.

This clonotype was seen repeatedly, ten times or more. The rearrangement joins TRBV10-2 to TRBJ2-7; 8 bases fit TRBD2. This CDR3 spans 15 amino acids. In germline, CDR1 is WSHSY, CDR2 SAAADI. V lost 4 bases, J lost 0 bases, and 5 bases stayed unmatched. Here the CDR3 reads CASSVSLAGSYEQYF. As DNA, the CDR3 is TGCGCCAGCAGTGTTAGTCTAGCGGGCTCCTACGAGCAGTACTTC.

The chain is built from TRBV7-9 and TRBJ1-2; D is unclear. Germline CDR1 SEHNR, CDR2 FQNEAQ (reference sequence). The CDR3 extends over 11 amino acids. V shed 2 bases and J shed 8 bases, with 6 bases lying between them. The CDR3 protein is CASSLIPGYTF. The CDR3 DNA follows: TGTGCCAGCAGCTTAATACCCGGCTACACCTTC.

This clonotype was counted between two and nine times. The chain recombines TRBV30 with TRBJ2-2; the D gene is possibly TRBD1 (5 bases). The germline V and J ends were trimmed by 3 bases and 2 bases, with 13 bases remaining between them. The CDR3 sequence is 15 residues long. Germline V gene sequence: CDR1 GTSNPN, CDR2 SVGIG (reference sequence). The DNA for the CDR3 is TGTGCCTGGAGGTTAGGGGCTTCCAACACCGGGGAGCTGTTTTTT. It encodes CAWRLGASNTGELFF.

This clonotype was seen at least ten times. The gene calls are TRBV28 and TRBJ1-5; D is ambiguous. Per germline, CDR1 MDHEN and CDR2 SYDVKM. V was pared by 2 bases and J by 0 bases, with 11 bases between. The CDR3 runs 16 residues. The CDR3 nucleotides are TGTGCCAGCAGTTTAGTATCAGAATATAGCAATCAGCCCCAGCATTTT. This gives the protein CASSLVSEYSNQPQHF.